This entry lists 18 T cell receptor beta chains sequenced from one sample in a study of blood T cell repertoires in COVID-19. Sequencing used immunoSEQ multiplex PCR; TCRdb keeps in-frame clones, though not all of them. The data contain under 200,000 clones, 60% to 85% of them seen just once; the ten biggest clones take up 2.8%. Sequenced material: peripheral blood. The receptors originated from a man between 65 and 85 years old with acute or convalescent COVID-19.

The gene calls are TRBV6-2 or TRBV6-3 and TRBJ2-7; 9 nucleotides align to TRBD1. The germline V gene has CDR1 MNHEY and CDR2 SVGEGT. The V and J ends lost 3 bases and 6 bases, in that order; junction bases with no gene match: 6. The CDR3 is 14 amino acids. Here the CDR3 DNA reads TGTGCCAGCAGTTATTCCGGGACAGGGCGCGAGCAGTACTTC. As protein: CASSYSGTGREQYF.

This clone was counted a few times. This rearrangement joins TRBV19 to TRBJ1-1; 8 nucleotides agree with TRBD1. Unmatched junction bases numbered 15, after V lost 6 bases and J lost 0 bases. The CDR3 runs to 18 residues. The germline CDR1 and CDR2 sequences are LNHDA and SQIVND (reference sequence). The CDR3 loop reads CASSPRRGQGQVNTEAFF. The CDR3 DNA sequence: TGTGCCAGTAGCCCACGAAGAGGACAGGGACAGGTGAACACTGAAGCTTTCTTT. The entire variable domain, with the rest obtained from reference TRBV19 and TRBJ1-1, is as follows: DGGITQSPKYLFRKEGQNVTLSCEQNLNHDAMYWYRQDPGQGLRLIYYSQIVNDFQKGDIAEGYSVSREKKESFPLTVTSAQKNPTAFYLCASSPRRGQGQVNTEAFFGQGTRLTVV.

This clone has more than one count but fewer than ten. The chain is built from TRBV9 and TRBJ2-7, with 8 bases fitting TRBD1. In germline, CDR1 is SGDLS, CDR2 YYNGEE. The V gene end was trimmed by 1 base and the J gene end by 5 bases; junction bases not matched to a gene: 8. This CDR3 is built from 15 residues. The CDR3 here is CASSVYGQGVDEQYF. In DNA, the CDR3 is TGTGCCAGCAGCGTATATGGACAGGGAGTGGACGAGCAGTACTTC.

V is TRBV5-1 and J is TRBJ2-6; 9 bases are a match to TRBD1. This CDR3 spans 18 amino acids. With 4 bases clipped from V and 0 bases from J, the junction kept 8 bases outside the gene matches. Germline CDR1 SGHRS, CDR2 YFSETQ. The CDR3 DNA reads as TGCGCCAGCAGCCCTTGGACAGGGGTGATCTCTGGGGCCAACGTCCTGACTTTC. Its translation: CASSPWTGVISGANVLTF.

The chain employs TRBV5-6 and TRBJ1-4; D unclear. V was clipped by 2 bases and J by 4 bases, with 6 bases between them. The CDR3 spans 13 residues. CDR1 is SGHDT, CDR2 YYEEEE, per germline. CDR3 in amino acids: CASSLGVNEKLFF. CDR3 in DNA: TGTGCCAGCAGCTTAGGAGTTAATGAAAAACTGTTTTTT.

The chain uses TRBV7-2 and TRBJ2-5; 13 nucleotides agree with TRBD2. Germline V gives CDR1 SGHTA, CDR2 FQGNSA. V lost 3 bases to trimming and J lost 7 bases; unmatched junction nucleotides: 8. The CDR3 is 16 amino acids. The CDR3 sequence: CASSLGTSGNQGTQYF. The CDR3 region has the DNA TGTGCCAGCAGCTTGGGGACTAGCGGGAACCAGGGGACCCAGTACTTC.

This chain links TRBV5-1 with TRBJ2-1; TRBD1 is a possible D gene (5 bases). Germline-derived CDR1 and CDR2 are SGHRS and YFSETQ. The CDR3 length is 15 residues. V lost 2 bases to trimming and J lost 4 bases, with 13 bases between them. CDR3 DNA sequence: TGCGCCAGCAGCTTAGCACAGGCCTCTTACAATGAGCAGTTCTTC. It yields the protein CASSLAQASYNEQFF. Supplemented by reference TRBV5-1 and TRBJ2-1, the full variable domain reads KAGVTQTPRYLIKTRGQQVTLSCSPISGHRSVSWYQQTPGQGLQFLFEYFSETQRNKGNFPGRFSGRQFSNSRSEMNVSTLELGDSALYLCASSLAQASYNEQFFGPGTRLTVL.

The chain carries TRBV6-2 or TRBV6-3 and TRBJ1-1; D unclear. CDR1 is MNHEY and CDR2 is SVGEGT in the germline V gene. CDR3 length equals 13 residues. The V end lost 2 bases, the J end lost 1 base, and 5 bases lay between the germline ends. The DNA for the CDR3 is TGTGCCAGCAGTTACCGAGGGAACACTGAAGCTTTCTTT. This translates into CASSYRGNTEAFF.

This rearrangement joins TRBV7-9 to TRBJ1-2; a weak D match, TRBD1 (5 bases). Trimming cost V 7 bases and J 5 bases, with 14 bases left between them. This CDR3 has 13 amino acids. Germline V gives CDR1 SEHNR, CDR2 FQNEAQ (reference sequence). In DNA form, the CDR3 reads TGTGCCAGCAACTCGGACATAGGGTATGGCTACACCTTC. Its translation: CASNSDIGYGYTF. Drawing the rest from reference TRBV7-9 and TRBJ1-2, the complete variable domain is DTGVSQNPRHKITKRGQNVTFRCDPISEHNRLYWYRQTLGQGPEFLTYFQNEAQLEKSRLLSDRFSAERPKGSFSTLEIQRTEQGDSAMYLCASNSDIGYGYTFGSGTRLTVV.

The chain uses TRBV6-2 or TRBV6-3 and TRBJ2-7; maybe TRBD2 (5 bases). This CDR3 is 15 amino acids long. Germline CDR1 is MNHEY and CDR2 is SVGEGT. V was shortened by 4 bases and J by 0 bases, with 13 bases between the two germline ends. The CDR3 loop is CASSSAGSDSYEQYF. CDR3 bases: TGTGCCAGCAGTTCCGCGGGTAGCGACTCCTACGAGCAGTACTTC.

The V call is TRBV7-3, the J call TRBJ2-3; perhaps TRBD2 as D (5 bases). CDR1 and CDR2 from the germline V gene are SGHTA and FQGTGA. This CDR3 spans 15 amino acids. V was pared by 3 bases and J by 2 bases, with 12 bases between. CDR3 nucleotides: TGTGCCAGCAGCTTGTCCGGGATGGCCACAGATACGCAGTATTTT. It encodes CASSLSGMATDTQYF.

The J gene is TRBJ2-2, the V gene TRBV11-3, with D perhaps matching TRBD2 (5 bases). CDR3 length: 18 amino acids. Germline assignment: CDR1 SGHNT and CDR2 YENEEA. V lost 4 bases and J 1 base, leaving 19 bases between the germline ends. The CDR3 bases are TGTGCCAGCAGCTCCCATAAAAGGGTAGCGATGAACACCGGGGAGCTGTTTTTT. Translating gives CASSSHKRVAMNTGELFF.

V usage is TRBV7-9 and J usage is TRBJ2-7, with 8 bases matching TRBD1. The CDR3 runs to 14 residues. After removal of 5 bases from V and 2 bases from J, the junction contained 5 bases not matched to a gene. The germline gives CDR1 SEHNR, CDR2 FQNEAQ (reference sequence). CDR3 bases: TGTGCCAGCAGCCCCCGGGACAGGACCTACGAGCAGTACTTC. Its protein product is CASSPRDRTYEQYF. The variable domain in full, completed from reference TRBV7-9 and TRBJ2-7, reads DTGVSQNPRHKITKRGQNVTFRCDPISEHNRLYWYRQTLGQGPEFLTYFQNEAQLEKSRLLSDRFSAERPKGSFSTLEIQRTEQGDSAMYLCASSPRDRTYEQYFGPGTRLTVT.

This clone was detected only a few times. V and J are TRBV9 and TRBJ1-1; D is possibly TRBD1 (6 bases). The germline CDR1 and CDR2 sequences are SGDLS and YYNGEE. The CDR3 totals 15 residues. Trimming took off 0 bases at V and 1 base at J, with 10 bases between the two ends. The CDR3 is CASSVAGTTNTEAFF. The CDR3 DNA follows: TGTGCCAGCAGCGTAGCAGGGACAACGAACACTGAAGCTTTCTTT.

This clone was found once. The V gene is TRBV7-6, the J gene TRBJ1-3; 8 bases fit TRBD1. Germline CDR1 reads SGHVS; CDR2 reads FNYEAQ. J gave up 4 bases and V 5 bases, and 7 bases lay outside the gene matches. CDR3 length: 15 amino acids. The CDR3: CASSRSAGGGNTIYF. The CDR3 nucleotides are TGTGCCAGCAGCAGGTCGGCAGGGGGCGGAAACACCATATATTTT.

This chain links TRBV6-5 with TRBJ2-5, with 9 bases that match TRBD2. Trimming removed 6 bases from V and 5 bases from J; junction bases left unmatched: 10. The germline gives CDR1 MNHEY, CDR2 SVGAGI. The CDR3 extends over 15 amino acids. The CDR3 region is CASRPTSGRGETQYF. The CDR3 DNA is TGTGCCAGCAGACCGACTAGCGGACGGGGGGAGACCCAGTACTTC.

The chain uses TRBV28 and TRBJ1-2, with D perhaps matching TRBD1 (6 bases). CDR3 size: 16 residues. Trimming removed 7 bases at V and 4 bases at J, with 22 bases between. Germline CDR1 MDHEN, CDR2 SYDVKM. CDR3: CASTYASNRDPYGYTF. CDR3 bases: TGTGCCAGCACCTACGCCTCAAACAGGGATCCCTATGGCTACACCTTC.

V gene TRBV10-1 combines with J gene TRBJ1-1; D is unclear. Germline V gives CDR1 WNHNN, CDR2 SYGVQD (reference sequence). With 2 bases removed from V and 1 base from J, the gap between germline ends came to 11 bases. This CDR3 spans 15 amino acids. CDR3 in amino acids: CASSEVAGRNTEAFF. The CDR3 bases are TGCGCCAGCAGTGAGGTCGCGGGTCGGAACACTGAAGCTTTCTTT.